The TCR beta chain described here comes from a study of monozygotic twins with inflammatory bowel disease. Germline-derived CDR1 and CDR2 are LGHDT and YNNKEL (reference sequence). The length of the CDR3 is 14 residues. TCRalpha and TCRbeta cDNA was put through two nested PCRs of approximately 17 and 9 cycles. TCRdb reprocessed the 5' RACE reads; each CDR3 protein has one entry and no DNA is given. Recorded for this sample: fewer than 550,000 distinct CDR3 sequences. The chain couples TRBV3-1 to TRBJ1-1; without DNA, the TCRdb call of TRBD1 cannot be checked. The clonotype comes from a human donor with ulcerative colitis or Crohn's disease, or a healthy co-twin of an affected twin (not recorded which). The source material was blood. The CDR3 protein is CASSHLGVNTEAFF. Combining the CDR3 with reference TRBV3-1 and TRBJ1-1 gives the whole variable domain DTAVSQTPKYLVTQMGNDKSIKCEQNLGHDTMYWYKQDSKKFLKIMFSYNNKELIINETVPNRFSPKSPDKAHLNLHINSLELGDSAVYFCASSHLGVNTEAFFGQGTRLTVV.